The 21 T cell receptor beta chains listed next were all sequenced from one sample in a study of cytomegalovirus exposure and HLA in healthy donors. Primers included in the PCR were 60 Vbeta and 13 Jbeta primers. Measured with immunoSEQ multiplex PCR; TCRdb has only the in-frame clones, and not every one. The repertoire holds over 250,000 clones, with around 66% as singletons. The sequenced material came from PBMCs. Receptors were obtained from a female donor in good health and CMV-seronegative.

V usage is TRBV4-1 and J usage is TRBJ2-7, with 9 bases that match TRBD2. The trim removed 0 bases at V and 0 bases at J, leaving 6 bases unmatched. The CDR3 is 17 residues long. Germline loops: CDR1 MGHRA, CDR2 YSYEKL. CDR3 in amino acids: CASSQEIAGASSYEQYF. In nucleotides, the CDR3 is TGCGCCAGCAGCCAAGAGATAGCGGGGGCCTCCTCCTACGAGCAGTACTTC.

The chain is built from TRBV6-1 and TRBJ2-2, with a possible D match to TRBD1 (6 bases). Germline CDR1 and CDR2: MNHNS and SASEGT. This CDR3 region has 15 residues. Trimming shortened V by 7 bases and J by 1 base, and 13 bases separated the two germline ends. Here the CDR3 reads CASTISTGNTGELFF. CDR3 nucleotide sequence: TGTGCCAGCACTATTTCGACAGGGAACACCGGGGAGCTGTTTTTT.

CDR3 in amino acids: CASSVEDRKETQYF. The CDR3 nucleotides are TGTGCCAGCAGCGTAGAGGACAGGAAAGAGACCCAGTACTTC. The chain joins TRBV9 to TRBJ2-5; 7 bases fit TRBD1. This CDR3 is 14 amino acids long. The V gene's germline CDR1 is SGDLS and CDR2 YYNGEE. V lost 0 bases and J lost 3; bases outside the gene matches: 2. The full variable domain, its missing parts supplied by reference TRBV9 and TRBJ2-5, is DSGVTQTPKHLITATGQRVTLRCSPRSGDLSVYWYQQSLDQGLQFLIQYYNGEERAKGNILERFSAQQFPDLHSELNLSSLELGDSALYFCASSVEDRKETQYFGPGTRLLVL.

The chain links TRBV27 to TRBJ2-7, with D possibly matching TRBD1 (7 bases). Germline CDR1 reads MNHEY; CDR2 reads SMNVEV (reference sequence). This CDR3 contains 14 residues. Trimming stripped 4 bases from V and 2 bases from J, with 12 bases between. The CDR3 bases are TGTGCCAGCAGTTCGCGGGACAGCCCCTACGAGCAGTACTTC. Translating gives CASSSRDSPYEQYF.

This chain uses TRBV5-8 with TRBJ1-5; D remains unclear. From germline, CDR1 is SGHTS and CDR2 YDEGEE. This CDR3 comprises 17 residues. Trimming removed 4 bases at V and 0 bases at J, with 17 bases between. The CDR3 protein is CASSLMPWRDSNQPQHF. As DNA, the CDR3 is TGTGCCAGCAGCCTAATGCCTTGGCGGGATAGCAATCAGCCCCAGCATTTT.

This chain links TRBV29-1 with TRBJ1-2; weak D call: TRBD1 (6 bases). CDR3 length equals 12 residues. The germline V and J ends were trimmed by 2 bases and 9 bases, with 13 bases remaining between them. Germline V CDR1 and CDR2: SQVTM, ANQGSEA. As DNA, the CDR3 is TGCAGCGTTGAAAGGGGGGGTAGAAGCTACACCTTC. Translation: CSVERGGRSYTF.

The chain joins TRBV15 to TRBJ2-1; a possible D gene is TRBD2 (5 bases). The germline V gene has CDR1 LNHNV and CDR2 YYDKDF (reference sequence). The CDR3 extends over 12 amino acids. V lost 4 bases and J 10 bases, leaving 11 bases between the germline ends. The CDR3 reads CATSIDYQEQFF. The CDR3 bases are TGTGCCACCAGCATTGACTACCAGGAGCAGTTCTTC.

CDR3 sequence: CASSSRDYEQYF. The CDR3 DNA follows: TGTGCCAGCAGTTCCCGGGACTACGAGCAGTACTTC. This chain connects TRBV6-1 to TRBJ2-7; tentatively, D is TRBD2 (5 bases). CDR3 length: 12 amino acids. Germline V gene sequence: CDR1 MNHNS, CDR2 SASEGT. V was shortened by 5 bases and J by 3 bases, with 8 bases between the two germline ends.

CDR3 sequence (DNA): TGTGCCAGCAGCTCCGCTCACGGGGGAGAGACCCAGTACTTC. Protein sequence: CASSSAHGGETQYF. The chain uses TRBV7-9 and TRBJ2-5, with D maybe TRBD2 (6 bases). V lost 4 bases, J lost 4 bases, and 13 bases lay in between. This CDR3 contains 14 residues. Germline loops: CDR1 SEHNR, CDR2 FQNEAQ (reference sequence).

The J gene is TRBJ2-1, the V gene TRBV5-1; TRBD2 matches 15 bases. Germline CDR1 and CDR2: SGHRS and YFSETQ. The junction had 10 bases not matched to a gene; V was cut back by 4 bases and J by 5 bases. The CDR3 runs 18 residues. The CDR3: CASSPGLAGGYLNNEQFF. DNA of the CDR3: TGCGCCAGCAGCCCCGGACTAGCGGGAGGGTACCTAAACAATGAGCAGTTCTTC.

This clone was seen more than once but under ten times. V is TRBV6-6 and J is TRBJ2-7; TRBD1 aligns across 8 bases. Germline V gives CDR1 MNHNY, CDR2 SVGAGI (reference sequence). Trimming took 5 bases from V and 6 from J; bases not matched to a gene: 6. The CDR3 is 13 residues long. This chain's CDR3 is CASSPQGASEQYF. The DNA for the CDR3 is TGTGCCAGCAGTCCCCAGGGGGCAAGCGAGCAGTACTTC.

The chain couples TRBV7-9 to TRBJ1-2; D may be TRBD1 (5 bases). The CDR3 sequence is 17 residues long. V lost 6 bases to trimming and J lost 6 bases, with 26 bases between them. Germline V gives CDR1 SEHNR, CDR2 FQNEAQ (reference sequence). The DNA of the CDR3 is TGTGCCAGCAGGGAAAGCGGGGGGGATTTCTCGGGCGATGGCTACACCTTC. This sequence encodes CASRESGGDFSGDGYTF.

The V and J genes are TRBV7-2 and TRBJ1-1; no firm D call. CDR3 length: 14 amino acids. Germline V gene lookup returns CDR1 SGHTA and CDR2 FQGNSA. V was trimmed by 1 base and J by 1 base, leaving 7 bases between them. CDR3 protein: CASSLVAANTEAFF. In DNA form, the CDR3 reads TGTGCCAGCAGCTTAGTGGCGGCGAACACTGAAGCTTTCTTT.

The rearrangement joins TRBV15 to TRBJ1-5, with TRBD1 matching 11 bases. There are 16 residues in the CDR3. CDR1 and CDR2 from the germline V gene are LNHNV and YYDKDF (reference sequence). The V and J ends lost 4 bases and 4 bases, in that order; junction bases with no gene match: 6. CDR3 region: CATSNPGQGGNQPQHF. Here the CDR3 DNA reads TGTGCCACCAGCAACCCGGGACAGGGGGGGAATCAGCCCCAGCATTTT.

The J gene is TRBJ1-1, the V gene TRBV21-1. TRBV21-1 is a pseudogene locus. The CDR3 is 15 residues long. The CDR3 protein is CASSKEGVEVTEAFF. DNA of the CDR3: TGTGCCAGCAGCAAAGAGGGTGTGGAGGTCACTGAAGCTTTCTTT.

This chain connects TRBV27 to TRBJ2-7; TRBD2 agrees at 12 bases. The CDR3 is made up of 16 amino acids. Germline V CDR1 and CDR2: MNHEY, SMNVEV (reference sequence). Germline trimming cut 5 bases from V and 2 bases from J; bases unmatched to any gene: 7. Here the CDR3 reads CASSTSGLAGTYEQYF. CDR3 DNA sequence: TGTGCCAGCAGTACCTCCGGACTAGCGGGGACCTACGAGCAGTACTTC.

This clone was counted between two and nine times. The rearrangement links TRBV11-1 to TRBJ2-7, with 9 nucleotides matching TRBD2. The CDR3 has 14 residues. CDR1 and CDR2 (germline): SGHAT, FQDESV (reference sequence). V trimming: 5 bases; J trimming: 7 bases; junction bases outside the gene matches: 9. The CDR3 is CASSPAGGWFEQYF. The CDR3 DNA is TGTGCCAGCAGCCCAGCGGGAGGTTGGTTTGAGCAGTACTTC.

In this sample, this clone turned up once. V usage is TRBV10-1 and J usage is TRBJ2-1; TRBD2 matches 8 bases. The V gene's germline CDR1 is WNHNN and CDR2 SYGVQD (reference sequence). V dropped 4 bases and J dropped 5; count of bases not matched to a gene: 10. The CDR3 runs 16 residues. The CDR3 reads CASSGPGAGGNNEQFF. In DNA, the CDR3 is TGCGCCAGCAGTGGGCCCGGTGCGGGAGGAAACAATGAGCAGTTCTTC.

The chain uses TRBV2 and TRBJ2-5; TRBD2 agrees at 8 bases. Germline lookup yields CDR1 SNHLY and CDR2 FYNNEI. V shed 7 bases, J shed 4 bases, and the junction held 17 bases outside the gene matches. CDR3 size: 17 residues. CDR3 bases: TGTGCCAGCACGACTGGACTAGCTCGGCGTTTGGGAGAGACCCAGTACTTC. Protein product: CASTTGLARRLGETQYF.

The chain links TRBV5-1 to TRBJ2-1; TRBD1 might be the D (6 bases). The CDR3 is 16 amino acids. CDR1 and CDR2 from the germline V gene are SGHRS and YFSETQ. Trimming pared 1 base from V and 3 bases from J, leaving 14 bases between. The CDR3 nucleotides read TGCGCCAGCAGCTTGTATGTGACAGGACTCTACAATGAGCAGTTCTTC. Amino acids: CASSLYVTGLYNEQFF.

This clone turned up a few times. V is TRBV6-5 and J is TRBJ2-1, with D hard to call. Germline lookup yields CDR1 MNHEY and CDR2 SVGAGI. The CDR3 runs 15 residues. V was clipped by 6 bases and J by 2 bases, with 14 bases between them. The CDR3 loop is CASSPLLEAYNEQFF. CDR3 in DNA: TGTGCCAGCAGCCCTTTGCTAGAGGCCTACAATGAGCAGTTCTTC.